These 27 T cell receptor beta chains were sequenced from one sample in a study of cytomegalovirus exposure and HLA in healthy donors. PCR was performed using 60 Vbeta and 13 Jbeta primers. Sequencing used immunoSEQ multiplex PCR; TCRdb keeps in-frame clones, though not all of them. The data show 170,000 or so clones, roughly four fifths seen once. Source material: PBMCs. The receptors come from a man aged 45-65 years in good health and CMV-seronegative.

This rearrangement joins TRBV6-5 to TRBJ1-5, with no clear D. From germline, CDR1 is MNHEY and CDR2 SVGAGI. The CDR3 is 14 residues long. V was trimmed by 2 bases and J by 2 bases, leaving 7 bases between them. The CDR3 reads CASSYDWGNQPQHF. In DNA, the CDR3 is TGTGCCAGCAGTTACGACTGGGGCAATCAGCCCCAGCATTTT.

This clone was seen just once. This rearrangement joins TRBV2 to TRBJ2-7; 10 bases line up with TRBD2. CDR1 is SNHLY, CDR2 FYNNEI, per germline. The CDR3 is 16 amino acids. J gave up 2 bases and V 4 bases, and 8 bases lay outside the gene matches. The CDR3 sequence is CASSVSRLAGAYEQYF. Written as DNA, the CDR3 is TGTGCCAGCAGTGTGAGTAGGCTAGCGGGAGCCTACGAGCAGTACTTC.

The chain has TRBV18 and TRBJ1-1; TRBD1 is a possible D gene (6 bases). The CDR3 length is 14 residues. Germline V gene lookup returns CDR1 KGHSH and CDR2 LQKENI. Trimming cost V 5 bases and J 1 base, with 11 bases left between them. CDR3 sequence: CASSGWGPNTEAFF. The CDR3 region has the DNA TGTGCCAGCTCAGGGTGGGGGCCGAACACTGAAGCTTTCTTT.

The chain couples TRBV7-3 to TRBJ2-1, with 8 bases lining up with TRBD2. Germline V gene lookup returns CDR1 SGHTA and CDR2 FQGTGA. CDR3 size: 18 residues. The V gene end was trimmed by 5 bases and the J gene end by 0 bases; junction bases not matched to a gene: 12. The CDR3 region is CASSAQSASGHSYNEQFF. DNA for the CDR3: TGTGCCAGCAGCGCCCAGTCGGCTAGCGGGCACTCCTACAATGAGCAGTTCTTC.

The chain uses TRBV7-9 and TRBJ2-7; 7 nucleotides agree with TRBD1. The trim removed 4 bases at V and 7 bases at J, leaving 4 bases unmatched. This CDR3 has 12 residues. Germline values: CDR1 SEHNR, CDR2 FQNEAQ (reference sequence). The CDR3 protein is CASSSTGKEQYF. In DNA, the CDR3 is TGTGCCAGCAGCTCGACAGGGAAGGAGCAGTACTTC.

This sequence joins TRBV5-4 and TRBJ1-2; 9 bases are a match to TRBD1. CDR1 SGHNT and CDR2 YYREEE come from the germline V gene (reference sequence). J lost 6 bases, V lost 4 bases, and 7 bases had no gene match. The CDR3 is 14 amino acids. CDR3: CASSDYTGGNGYTF. The DNA of the CDR3 is TGTGCCAGCAGCGATTACACAGGGGGCAATGGCTACACCTTC.

The chain recombines TRBV5-1 with TRBJ1-1; 12 bases fit TRBD1. CDR1 and CDR2 from the germline V gene are SGHRS and YFSETQ. The CDR3 loop spans 17 amino acids. The trim removed 4 bases at V and 5 bases at J, leaving 12 bases unmatched. The CDR3: CASSTDGTGGARTEAFF. CDR3 coding DNA: TGCGCCAGCAGCACAGACGGGACAGGGGGCGCGAGAACTGAAGCTTTCTTT.

The genes are TRBV6-5 and TRBJ2-2, with 8 bases identical to TRBD1. This CDR3 has 13 residues. The V segment lost 9 bases and the J segment 5 bases; nucleotides outside the gene matches: 5. Germline V gives CDR1 MNHEY, CDR2 SVGAGI. In nucleotides, the CDR3 is TGTGCCAGTACCAGGGGGCATACCGGGGAGCTGTTTTTT. Protein product: CASTRGHTGELFF.

The chain combines TRBV28 with TRBJ1-5, with 9 bases matching TRBD1. The CDR3 has 15 residues. Germline loops: CDR1 MDHEN, CDR2 SYDVKM. Losses at the gene ends were 3 bases for V and 9 bases for J; bases not matched to a gene: 9. The CDR3 loop is CASSFVQGAHGPQHF. The CDR3 nucleotides read TGTGCCAGCAGTTTTGTACAGGGGGCGCATGGGCCCCAGCATTTT.

The chain combines TRBV6-5 with TRBJ2-2; D possibly corresponds to TRBD1 (6 bases). Trimming removed 7 bases at V and 7 bases at J, with 16 bases between. The length of the CDR3 is 14 residues. Looked up from germline, CDR1 is MNHEY and CDR2 is SVGAGI. As DNA, the CDR3 is TGTGCCAGCACTTCAACAGGGTCGGTCGGGGAGCTGTTTTTT. Translating it yields CASTSTGSVGELFF.

This rearrangement joins TRBV18 to TRBJ1-5; D unresolved. The ends were cut back, 1 base at V and 1 base at J, with 8 bases in the middle. The germline CDR1 and CDR2 sequences are KGHSH and LQKENI. The CDR3 is 15 amino acids. The CDR3 spells CASSPREASNQPQHF. Written as DNA, the CDR3 is TGTGCCAGCTCACCACGGGAGGCAAGCAATCAGCCCCAGCATTTT.

The chain joins TRBV6-5 to TRBJ1-1; D not certain. Trimming cost V 10 bases and J 4 bases, with 16 bases left between them. The CDR3 runs to 13 residues. Germline lookup yields CDR1 MNHEY and CDR2 SVGAGI. The DNA of the CDR3 is TGTGCCACCCACCTCCCACGGGGCACTGAAGCTTTCTTT. It yields the protein CATHLPRGTEAFF.

This chain links TRBV5-1 with TRBJ1-4; 10 positions agree with TRBD1. The germline CDR1 and CDR2 sequences are SGHRS and YFSETQ. There are 14 residues in the CDR3. The J segment lost 5 bases and the V segment lost 6 bases, leaving 4 bases of the junction unmatched. The CDR3 spells CASTPGQGNEKLFF. CDR3 coding DNA: TGCGCCAGCACCCCGGGACAGGGGAATGAAAAACTGTTTTTT.

This clone appeared once. The V call is TRBV28, the J call TRBJ1-4; D remains ambiguous. V was trimmed by 6 bases and J by 5 bases, leaving 10 bases between them. CDR3 length: 13 residues. Germline values: CDR1 MDHEN, CDR2 SYDVKM. The CDR3 protein is CASSRLRNEKLFF. CDR3 DNA sequence: TGTGCCAGCAGCCGACTGCGGAATGAAAAACTGTTTTTT.

The chain couples TRBV6-5 to TRBJ1-2; 7 bases line up with TRBD1. CDR3 length equals 12 residues. The trim removed 7 bases at V and 4 bases at J, leaving 3 bases unmatched. Germline values: CDR1 MNHEY, CDR2 SVGAGI. The CDR3 DNA reads TGTGCCAGCACCGCAGGGGGCTATGGCTACACCTTC. Translated, it gives CASTAGGYGYTF.

This chain connects TRBV7-3 to TRBJ2-7; D is undetermined. The germline CDR1 and CDR2 sequences are SGHTA and FQGTGA. V lost 5 bases and J 3 bases, leaving 11 bases between the germline ends. The CDR3 has 13 amino acids. CDR3 nucleotide sequence: TGTGCCAGCAGCCCATCGGCAGGCTACGAGCAGTACTTC. Amino acid sequence: CASSPSAGYEQYF.

The table lists this clone with a few counts. The genes are TRBV10-2 and TRBJ2-7; the match to TRBD1 covers 7 bases. Trimming took 10 bases from V and 3 from J; bases not matched to a gene: 9. The length of the CDR3 is 13 residues. Germline lookup yields CDR1 WSHSY and CDR2 SAAADI. CDR3 DNA sequence: TGCGCCACCGTACAGGGGCCAGACTACGAGCAGTACTTC. It yields the protein CATVQGPDYEQYF.

This chain uses TRBV7-2 with TRBJ1-1; tentative D call: TRBD1 (5 bases). The V end lost 4 bases, the J end lost 1 base, and 10 bases lay between the germline ends. The CDR3 length is 14 residues. Germline V gene sequence: CDR1 SGHTA, CDR2 FQGNSA. CDR3 in DNA: TGTGCCAGCAGCTGGGCTGACAGGAACACTGAAGCTTTCTTT. Encoded protein: CASSWADRNTEAFF.

The genes are TRBV12-5 and TRBJ2-7; 8 bases map to TRBD1. The germline gives CDR1 LGHNT, CDR2 FRNRAP. Losses at the gene ends were 4 bases for V and 4 bases for J; bases not matched to a gene: 9. The CDR3 spans 15 residues. Here the CDR3 reads CASGYVGQGEYEQYF. The DNA for the CDR3 is TGTGCTAGTGGTTACGTCGGACAGGGAGAGTACGAGCAGTACTTC.

This clone was seen more than once but under ten times. Other DNA sequences in the same sample also yield this CDR3. The rearrangement uses TRBV7-9 and TRBJ1-1; no firm D call. The V and J ends lost 1 base and 0 bases respectively, with 6 bases between them. Germline values: CDR1 SEHNR, CDR2 FQNEAQ (reference sequence). The CDR3 is made up of 14 amino acids. Here the CDR3 reads CASSLGGLNTEAFF. CDR3 nucleotides: TGTGCCAGCAGCTTAGGAGGGCTGAACACTGAAGCTTTCTTT.

J is TRBJ1-1 and V is TRBV27; D is possibly TRBD1 (6 bases). The CDR3 spans 14 residues. Between the trimmed V and J ends, which lost 6 bases and 6 bases, there was a span of 17 bases. Per the germline V gene, CDR1 is MNHEY and CDR2 is SMNVEV (reference sequence). CDR3 in DNA: TGTGCCAGCAGCAGAGGACAGACGAGGGCTGAAGCTTTCTTT. Its protein is CASSRGQTRAEAFF.

This clone has more than one count but fewer than ten. CDR3 protein: CASGLVPGANQPQHF. For the CDR3, the DNA is TGTGCTAGTGGTTTGGTACCAGGGGCGAATCAGCCCCAGCATTTT. The chain is built from TRBV12-5 and TRBJ1-5; TRBD1 might be the D (6 bases). Trimming cost V 0 bases and J 4 bases, with 10 bases left between them. This CDR3 contains 15 residues. Germline CDR1 is LGHNT and CDR2 is FRNRAP.

The CDR3 sequence is CASSATGGHGYTF. CDR3 sequence (DNA): TGTGCCAGCAGCGCAACAGGGGGCCATGGCTACACCTTC. The V gene is TRBV9, the J gene TRBJ1-2; 9 nucleotides line up with TRBD1. The CDR3 sequence is 13 residues long. The V segment lost 3 bases and the J segment 6 bases; nucleotides outside the gene matches: 3. Germline CDR1 reads SGDLS; CDR2 reads YYNGEE.

The CDR3 DNA follows: TGTGCCAGCTCGTACACAGGGAGGGTAGAGACCCAGTACTTC. Protein sequence: CASSYTGRVETQYF. This chain connects TRBV18 to TRBJ2-5, with a tentative D call TRBD2 (7 bases). CDR1 KGHSH and CDR2 LQKENI come from the germline V gene. The length of the CDR3 is 14 residues. The V and J ends lost 6 bases and 4 bases respectively, with 15 bases between them.

The J gene is TRBJ1-2, the V gene TRBV28; weak D call: TRBD1 (5 bases). This CDR3 is built from 15 residues. Germline values: CDR1 MDHEN, CDR2 SYDVKM. The germline V and J ends were trimmed by 4 bases and 2 bases, with 14 bases remaining between them. CDR3 DNA sequence: TGTGCCAGCAGTTCCGCGGGACGGTTCAACTATGGCTACACCTTC. Amino acid sequence: CASSSAGRFNYGYTF.

In its sample, this clone was seen once. The chain carries TRBV9 and TRBJ2-5; TRBD1 matches at 8 bases. The germline V gene encodes CDR1 SGDLS and CDR2 YYNGEE. V gave up 3 bases and J gave up 4 bases; unmatched junction bases: 5. The CDR3 extends over 14 amino acids. The CDR3, as DNA: TGTGCCAGCAGCGCCAGGACAGGGACAGAGACCCAGTACTTC. Amino acids: CASSARTGTETQYF.

The chain links TRBV6-5 to TRBJ2-1; D unclear. The CDR3 has 13 amino acids. Germline CDR1 is MNHEY and CDR2 is SVGAGI. The ends were cut back, 2 bases at V and 8 bases at J, with 10 bases in the middle. CDR3 in amino acids: CASSYNRIHEQFF. The CDR3 DNA sequence: TGTGCCAGCAGTTACAATAGAATCCATGAGCAGTTCTTC.